Sequencing of this T cell receptor beta chain was carried out in a study of siplizumab effects on memory and regulatory T cells. Notes on the study in general: There appeared to be greater diversity in naive T cells than in memory cells, and naive T cells seemed major contributors to the alloresponse. Few alloreactive clones mapped to unstimulated subsets. Treg-derived clones made up an average of about 64% of mappable alloreactive CD4+ clones with siplizumab and over 25% in controls.

TCRdb keeps only in-frame clones here, not all; method: immunoSEQ multiplex PCR. The sample shows about 100,000 clones, about 91% of them seen only once. V lost 1 base to trimming and J lost 2 bases, with 14 bases between them. Germline V CDR1 and CDR2: SNHLY, FYNNEI. The CDR3 is 16 amino acids. Remarks on this clone: Its antigen is currently unknown.

The specimen was Tregs sorted from blood. V and J are TRBV2 and TRBJ2-5; the D gene is possibly TRBD2 (5 bases). The TCR comes from a human donor in good health. The CDR3: CASSEGKRQWQETQYF. CDR3 in DNA: TGTGCCAGCAGTGAAGGGAAGCGGCAGTGGCAAGAGACCCAGTACTTC.